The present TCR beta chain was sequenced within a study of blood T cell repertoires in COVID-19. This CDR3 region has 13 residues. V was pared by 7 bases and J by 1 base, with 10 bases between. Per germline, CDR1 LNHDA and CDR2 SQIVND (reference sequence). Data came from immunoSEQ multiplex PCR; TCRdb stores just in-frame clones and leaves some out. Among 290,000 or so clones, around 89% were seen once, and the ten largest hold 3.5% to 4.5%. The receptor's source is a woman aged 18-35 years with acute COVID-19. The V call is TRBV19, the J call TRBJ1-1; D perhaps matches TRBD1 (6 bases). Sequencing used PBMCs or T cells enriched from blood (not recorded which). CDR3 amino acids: CASTRTENTEAFF. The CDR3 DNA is TGTGCCAGTACCAGGACAGAGAACACTGAAGCTTTCTTT.